Described below is a single T cell receptor beta chain sequence and its context. Germline V gene sequence: CDR1 SNHLY, CDR2 FYNNEI. This CDR3 has 13 residues. V was pared by 6 bases and J by 7 bases, with 6 bases of the junction left unmatched. This sample is part of a study of blood T cell repertoires in COVID-19. In the original workflow: The authors estimated nucleated cell counts from reference gene primer amplification. Sequencing used immunoSEQ multiplex PCR; TCRdb keeps in-frame clones, though not all of them. The V and J calls and the clone size are those of that table, but D and trimming were determined from the DNA. Of roughly 68,000 clones listed, approximately 81% are singletons.

The chain recombines TRBV2 with TRBJ1-5, with 7 bases identical to TRBD1. The sequence came from a middle-aged woman with acute COVID-19. Sequencing input: PBMCs or T cells enriched from blood (not recorded which). Here the CDR3 DNA reads TGTGCCAGCAGCGACAGGGTCCTCCAGCCCCAGCATTTT. Translation: CASSDRVLQPQHF.